This T cell receptor beta chain was captured in a study of blood T cell repertoires in COVID-19. In the original processing: Amplification with reference gene primers provided the estimates of nucleated cell counts. Measured with immunoSEQ multiplex PCR; TCRdb has only the in-frame clones, and not every one. V and J calls and clone size follow that table, whereas D and trimming were derived from the DNA. The data contain a few hundred thousand clones, roughly 89% of them seen just once; the ten biggest clones take up approximately 9.3%. The CDR3 has 16 amino acids. Trimming cost V 0 bases and J 0 bases, with 6 bases left between them. CDR1 is LGHNA, CDR2 YNFKEQ, per germline.

This TCR was sampled from a woman in her 50s who had recovered from COVID-19. This chain uses TRBV4-2 with TRBJ1-6; no clear D gene. The sample consisted of PBMCs or T cells enriched from blood (not recorded which). CDR3 nucleotide sequence: TGTGCCAGCAGCCAAGACCGGAGCTCCTATAATTCACCCCTCCACTTT. Encoded protein: CASSQDRSSYNSPLHF.